This T cell receptor beta chain was identified in a study of OX40 agonist ivuxolimab in advanced cancers. Profiled with immunoSEQ multiplex PCR; TCRdb holds only in-frame clones, not every one. The sample lists around 84,000 clones, approximately 89% occurring once. The CDR3 is made up of 15 amino acids. V lost 1 base to trimming and J lost 4 bases, with 10 bases between them. Germline CDR1 and CDR2: LNHDA and SQIVND (reference sequence). The specimen was CD4+ or CD8+ T cells sorted from blood, collected in a trial of the OX40 agonist ivuxolimab. This receptor was taken from an adult with an advanced solid tumor such as melanoma, head and neck, liver or kidney cancer. This sequence joins TRBV19 and TRBJ2-2; possibly TRBD1 for D (6 bases). The CDR3 protein is CASSIGQASTGELFF. Written as DNA, the CDR3 is TGTGCCAGTAGTATAGGACAGGCCTCCACCGGGGAGCTGTTTTTT.